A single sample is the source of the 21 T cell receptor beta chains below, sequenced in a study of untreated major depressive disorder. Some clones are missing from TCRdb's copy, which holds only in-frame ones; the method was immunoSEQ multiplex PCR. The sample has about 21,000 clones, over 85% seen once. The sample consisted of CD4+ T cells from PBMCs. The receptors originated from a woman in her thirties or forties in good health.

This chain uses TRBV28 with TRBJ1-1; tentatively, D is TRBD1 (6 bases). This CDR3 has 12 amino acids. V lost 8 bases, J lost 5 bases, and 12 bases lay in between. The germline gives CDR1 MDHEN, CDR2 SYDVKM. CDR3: CASHRAETEAFF. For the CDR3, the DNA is TGTGCCAGCCACAGGGCGGAGACTGAAGCTTTCTTT.

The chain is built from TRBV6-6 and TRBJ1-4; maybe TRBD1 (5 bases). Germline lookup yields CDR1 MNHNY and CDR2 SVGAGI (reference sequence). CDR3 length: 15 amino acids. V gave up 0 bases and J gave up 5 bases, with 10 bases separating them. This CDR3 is CASSYSAGGNEKLFF. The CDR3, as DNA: TGTGCCAGCAGTTACTCGGCGGGGGGAAATGAAAAACTGTTTTTT.

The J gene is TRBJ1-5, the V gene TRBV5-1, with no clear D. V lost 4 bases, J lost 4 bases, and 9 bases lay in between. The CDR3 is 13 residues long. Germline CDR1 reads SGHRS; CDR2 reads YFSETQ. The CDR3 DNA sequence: TGCGCCAGCAGCGTATGGCCTAATCAGCCCCAGCATTTT. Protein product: CASSVWPNQPQHF.

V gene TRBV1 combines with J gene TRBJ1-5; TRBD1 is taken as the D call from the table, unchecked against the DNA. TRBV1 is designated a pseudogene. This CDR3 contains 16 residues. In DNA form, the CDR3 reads TGCACCAGCAGCCAAGATGACAGGGGGCGTCATCAGCCCCAGCATTTT. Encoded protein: CTSSQDDRGRHQPQHF.

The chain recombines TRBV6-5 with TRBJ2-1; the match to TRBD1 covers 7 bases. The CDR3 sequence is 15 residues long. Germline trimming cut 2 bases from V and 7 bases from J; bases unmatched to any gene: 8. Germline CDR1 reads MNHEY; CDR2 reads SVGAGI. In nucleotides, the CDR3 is TGTGCCAGCAGTTACCGACCCGGGACAGATAATGAGCAGTTCTTC. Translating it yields CASSYRPGTDNEQFF.

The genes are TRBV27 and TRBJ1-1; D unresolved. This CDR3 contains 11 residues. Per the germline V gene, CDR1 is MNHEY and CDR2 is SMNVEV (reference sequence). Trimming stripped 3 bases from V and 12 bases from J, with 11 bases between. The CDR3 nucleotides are TGTGCCAGCAGTTTCCGGCAGGAATCTTTCTTT. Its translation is CASSFRQESFF.

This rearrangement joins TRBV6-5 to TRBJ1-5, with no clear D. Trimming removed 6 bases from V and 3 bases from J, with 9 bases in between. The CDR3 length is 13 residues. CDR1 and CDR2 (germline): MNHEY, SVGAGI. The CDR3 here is CASRPSNNQPQHF. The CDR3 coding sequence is TGTGCCAGCAGACCGAGTAACAATCAGCCCCAGCATTTT.

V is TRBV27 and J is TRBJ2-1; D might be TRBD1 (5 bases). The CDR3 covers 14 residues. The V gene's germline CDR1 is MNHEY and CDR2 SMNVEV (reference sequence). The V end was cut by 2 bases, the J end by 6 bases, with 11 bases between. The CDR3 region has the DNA TGTGCCAGCAGTTTAAGCAGGGTGGTCAATGAGCAGTTCTTC. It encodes CASSLSRVVNEQFF.

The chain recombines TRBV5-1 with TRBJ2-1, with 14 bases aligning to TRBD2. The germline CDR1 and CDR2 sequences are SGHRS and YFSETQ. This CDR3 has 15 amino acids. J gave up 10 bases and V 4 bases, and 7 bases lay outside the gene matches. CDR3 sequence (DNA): TGCGCCAGCAGCACCGGGACTAGCGGGGGTCGGGAGCAGTTCTTC. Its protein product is CASSTGTSGGREQFF.

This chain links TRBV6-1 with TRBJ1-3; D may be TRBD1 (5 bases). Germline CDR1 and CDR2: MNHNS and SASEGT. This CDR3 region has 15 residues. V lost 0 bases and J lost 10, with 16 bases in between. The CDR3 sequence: CASSEAGTGALTIYF. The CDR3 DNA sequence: TGTGCCAGCAGTGAAGCCGGGACTGGGGCTTTGACCATATATTTT.

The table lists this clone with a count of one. The CDR3 coding sequence is TGTGCCAGCGGGAGCGTCGGCGAGACCCAGTACTTC. This encodes CASGSVGETQYF. This chain joins TRBV9 and TRBJ2-5; maybe TRBD2 (5 bases). The ends were cut back, 7 bases at V and 5 bases at J, with 12 bases in the middle. Per germline, CDR1 SGDLS and CDR2 YYNGEE. CDR3 size: 12 residues.

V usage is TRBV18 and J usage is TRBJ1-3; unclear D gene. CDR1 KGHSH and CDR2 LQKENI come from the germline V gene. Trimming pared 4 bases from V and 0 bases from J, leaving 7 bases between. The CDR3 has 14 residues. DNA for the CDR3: TGTGCCAGCTCACTAGAGAGCTCTGGAAACACCATATATTTT. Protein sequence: CASSLESSGNTIYF.

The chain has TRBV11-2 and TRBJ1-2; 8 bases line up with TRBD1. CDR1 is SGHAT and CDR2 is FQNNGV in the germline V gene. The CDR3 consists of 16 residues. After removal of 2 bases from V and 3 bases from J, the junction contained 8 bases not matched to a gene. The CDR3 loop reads CASSLTQGAFDYGYTF. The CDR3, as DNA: TGTGCCAGCAGCTTAACGCAGGGGGCCTTTGACTATGGCTACACCTTC.

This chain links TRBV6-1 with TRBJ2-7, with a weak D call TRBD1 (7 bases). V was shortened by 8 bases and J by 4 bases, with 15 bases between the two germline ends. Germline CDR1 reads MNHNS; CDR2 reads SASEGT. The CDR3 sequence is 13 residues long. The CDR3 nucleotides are TGTGCCAGCCTAAACAGGGGAGGATACGAGCAGTACGTC. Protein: CASLNRGGYEQYV.

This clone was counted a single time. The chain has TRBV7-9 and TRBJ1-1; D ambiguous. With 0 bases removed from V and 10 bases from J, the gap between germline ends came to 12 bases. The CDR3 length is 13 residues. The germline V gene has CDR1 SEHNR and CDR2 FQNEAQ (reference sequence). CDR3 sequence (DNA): TGTGCCAGCAGCTTAGCGCAGGCTGGCGGAGCTTTCTTT. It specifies CASSLAQAGGAFF.

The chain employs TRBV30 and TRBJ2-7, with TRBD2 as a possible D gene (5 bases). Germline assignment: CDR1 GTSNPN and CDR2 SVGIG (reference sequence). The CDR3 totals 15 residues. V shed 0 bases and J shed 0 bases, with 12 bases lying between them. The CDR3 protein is CAWSVQGGYSYEQYF. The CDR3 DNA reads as TGTGCCTGGAGTGTACAAGGCGGGTACTCCTACGAGCAGTACTTC.

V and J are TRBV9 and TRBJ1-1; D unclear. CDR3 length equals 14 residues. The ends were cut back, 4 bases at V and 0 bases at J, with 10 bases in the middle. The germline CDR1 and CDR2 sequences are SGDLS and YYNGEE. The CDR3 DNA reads TGTGCCAGCAGCCGGCAGACGATGAACACTGAAGCTTTCTTT. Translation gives CASSRQTMNTEAFF.

CDR3 coding DNA: TGTGCCAGTAGCTATGGGGTTTTCACAGGGGGTCAGCCCCAGCATTTT. Protein product: CASSYGVFTGGQPQHF. The chain joins TRBV19 to TRBJ1-5; 8 positions match TRBD1. CDR3 size: 16 residues. Germline CDR1 and CDR2: LNHDA and SQIVND (reference sequence). With 6 bases clipped from V and 6 bases from J, the junction kept 13 bases outside the gene matches.

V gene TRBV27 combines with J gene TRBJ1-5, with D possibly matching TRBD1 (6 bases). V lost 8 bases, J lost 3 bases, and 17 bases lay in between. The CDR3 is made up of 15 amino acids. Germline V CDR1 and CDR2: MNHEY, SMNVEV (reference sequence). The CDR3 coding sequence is TGTGCCAGCTCCGAGAGAAGGGGGGACAATCAGCCCCAGCATTTT. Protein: CASSERRGDNQPQHF.

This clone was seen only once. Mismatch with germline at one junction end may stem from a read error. CDR3 DNA: TGTGCTAGCAGCCCTCGGGGCACCGGGGAGCTGTTTTTT. Its translation is CASSPRGTGELFF. This chain connects TRBV7-7 to TRBJ2-2; TRBD2 is a possible D gene (5 bases). The CDR3 has 13 residues. Germline CDR1 and CDR2: SSHAT and FNYEAQ (reference sequence).

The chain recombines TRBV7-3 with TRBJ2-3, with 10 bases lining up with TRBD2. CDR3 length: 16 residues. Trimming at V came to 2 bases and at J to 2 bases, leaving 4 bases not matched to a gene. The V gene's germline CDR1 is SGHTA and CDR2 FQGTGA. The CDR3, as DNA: TGTGCCAGCAGCTTATTTACTAGCGGGGCCACAGATACGCAGTATTTT. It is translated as CASSLFTSGATDTQYF.